This T cell receptor beta chain was identified in a study of beta chain features in type 1 diabetes. Study-wide results and caveats: The analysis here could not establish whether HLA type shapes TCRB rearrangement. The study found fewer insertions and more deletions at VDJ junctions in type 1 diabetes patients. Within the patient group, naive, central memory and Treg TCRB repertoires appeared more similar to each other than within healthy donors.

Regarding this clone: No antigen is known for it.

The whole isolated RNA underwent reverse transcription, so sequencing captured expressed TCRB transcripts. The assay was immunoSEQ multiplex PCR, and TCRdb's table has in-frame clones only and misses some. Of around 250,000 clones in the sample, 27% were seen once. V lost 6 bases, J lost 5 bases, and 22 bases lay in between. CDR3 length: 16 amino acids. Germline lookup yields CDR1 LGHNT and CDR2 FRNRAP. V is TRBV12-5 and J is TRBJ2-5; D perhaps matches TRBD2 (6 bases). This clonotype was obtained from a young man in good health. What was sequenced was central memory CD4+ T cells from blood. The CDR3 DNA sequence: TGTGCTAGTGGCCTACCCTTAGCGGTCGGGGCGGAGACCCAGTACTTC. Its translation: CASGLPLAVGAETQYF. The whole variable domain, filled in from reference TRBV12-5 and TRBJ2-5, reads DARVTQTPRHKVTEMGQEVTMRCQPILGHNTVFWYRQTMMQGLELLAYFRNRAPLDDSGMPKDRFSAEMPDATLATLKIQPSEPRDSAVYFCASGLPLAVGAETQYFGPGTRLLVL.